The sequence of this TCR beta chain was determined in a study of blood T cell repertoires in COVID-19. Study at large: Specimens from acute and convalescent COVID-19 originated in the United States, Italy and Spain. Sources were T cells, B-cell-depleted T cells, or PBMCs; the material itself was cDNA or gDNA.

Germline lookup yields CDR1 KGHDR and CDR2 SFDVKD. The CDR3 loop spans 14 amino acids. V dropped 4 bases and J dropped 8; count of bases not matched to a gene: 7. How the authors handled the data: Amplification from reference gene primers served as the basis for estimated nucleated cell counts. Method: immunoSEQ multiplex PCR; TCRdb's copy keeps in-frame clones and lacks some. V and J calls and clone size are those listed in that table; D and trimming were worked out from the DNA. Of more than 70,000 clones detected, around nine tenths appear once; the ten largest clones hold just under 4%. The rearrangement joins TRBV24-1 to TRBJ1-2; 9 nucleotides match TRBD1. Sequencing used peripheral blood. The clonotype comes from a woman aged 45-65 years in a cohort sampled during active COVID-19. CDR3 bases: TGTGCCACCAGTGAGCTTACAGGGACAGGGGGCTACACCTTC. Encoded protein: CATSELTGTGGYTF.